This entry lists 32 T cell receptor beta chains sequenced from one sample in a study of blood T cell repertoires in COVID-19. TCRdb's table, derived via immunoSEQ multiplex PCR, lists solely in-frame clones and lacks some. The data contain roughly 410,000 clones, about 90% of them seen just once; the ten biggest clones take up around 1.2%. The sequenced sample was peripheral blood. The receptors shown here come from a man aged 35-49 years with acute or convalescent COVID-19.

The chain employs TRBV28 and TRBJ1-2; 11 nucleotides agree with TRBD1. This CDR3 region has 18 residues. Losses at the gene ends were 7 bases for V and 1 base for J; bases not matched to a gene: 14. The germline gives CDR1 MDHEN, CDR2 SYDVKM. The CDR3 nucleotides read TGTGCCAGCACAGAAACCGGGACAGGGGGTTACTTTAACTATGGCTACACCTTC. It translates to CASTETGTGGYFNYGYTF.

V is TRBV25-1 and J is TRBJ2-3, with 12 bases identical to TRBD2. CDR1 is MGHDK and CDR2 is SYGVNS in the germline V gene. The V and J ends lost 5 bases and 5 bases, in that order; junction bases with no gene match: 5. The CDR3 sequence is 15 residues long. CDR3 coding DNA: TGTGCCAGCAGTATGGCGGGACTAGCGGGAGATACGCAGTATTTT. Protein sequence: CASSMAGLAGDTQYF. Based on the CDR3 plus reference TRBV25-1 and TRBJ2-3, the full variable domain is EADIYQTPRYLVIGTGKKITLECSQTMGHDKMYWYQQDPGMELHLIHYSYGVNSTEKGDLSSESTVSRIRTEHFPLTLESARPSHTSQYLCASSMAGLAGDTQYFGPGTRLTVL.

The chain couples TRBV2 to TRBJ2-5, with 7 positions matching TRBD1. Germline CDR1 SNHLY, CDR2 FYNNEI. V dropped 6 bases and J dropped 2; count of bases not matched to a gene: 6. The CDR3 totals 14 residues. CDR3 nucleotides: TGTGCCAGCAGGAAAGGGACAGTTCAAGAGACCCAGTACTTC. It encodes CASRKGTVQETQYF.

The CDR3 region is CASSGQRLYGYTF. For the CDR3, the DNA is TGTGCCAGCAGTGGACAGAGACTCTATGGCTACACCTTC. J is TRBJ1-2 and V is TRBV6-1, with D possibly matching TRBD1 (5 bases). With 4 bases removed from V and 4 bases from J, the gap between germline ends came to 10 bases. The V gene's germline CDR1 is MNHNS and CDR2 SASEGT. This CDR3 comprises 13 residues.

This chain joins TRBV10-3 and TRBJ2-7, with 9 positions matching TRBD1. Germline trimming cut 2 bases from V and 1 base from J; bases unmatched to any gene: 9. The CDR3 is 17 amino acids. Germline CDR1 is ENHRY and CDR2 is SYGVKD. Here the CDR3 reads CAISELSAGTGSYEQYF. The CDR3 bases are TGTGCCATCAGTGAGCTCTCCGCCGGGACAGGGTCCTACGAGCAGTACTTC.

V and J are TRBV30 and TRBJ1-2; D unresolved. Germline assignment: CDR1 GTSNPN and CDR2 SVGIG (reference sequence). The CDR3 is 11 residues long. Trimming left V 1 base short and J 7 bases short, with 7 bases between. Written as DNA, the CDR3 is TGTGCCTGGAGTGCGGGAGCTGGCTACACCTTC. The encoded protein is CAWSAGAGYTF.

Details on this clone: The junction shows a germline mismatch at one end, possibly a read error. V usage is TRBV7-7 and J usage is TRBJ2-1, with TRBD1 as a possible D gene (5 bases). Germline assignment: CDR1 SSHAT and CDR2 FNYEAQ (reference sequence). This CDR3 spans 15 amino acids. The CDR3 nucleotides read TGTGCTAGCAGCTTAGACAGAGCCCCCTACAATGAGCAGTTCTTC. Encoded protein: CASSLDRAPYNEQFF.

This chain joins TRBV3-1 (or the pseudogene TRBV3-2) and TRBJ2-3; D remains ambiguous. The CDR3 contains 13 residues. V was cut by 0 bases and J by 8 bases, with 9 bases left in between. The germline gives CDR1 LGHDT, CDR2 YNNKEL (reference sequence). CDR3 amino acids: CASSQENYGTQYF. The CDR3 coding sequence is TGTGCCAGCAGCCAAGAGAACTATGGTACGCAGTATTTT.

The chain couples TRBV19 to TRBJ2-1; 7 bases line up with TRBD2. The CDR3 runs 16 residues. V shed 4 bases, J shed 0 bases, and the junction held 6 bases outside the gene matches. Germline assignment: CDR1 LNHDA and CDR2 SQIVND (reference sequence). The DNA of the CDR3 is TGTGCCAGTAGTACCCCACCGGGGGGCTCCTACAATGAGCAGTTCTTC. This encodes CASSTPPGGSYNEQFF.

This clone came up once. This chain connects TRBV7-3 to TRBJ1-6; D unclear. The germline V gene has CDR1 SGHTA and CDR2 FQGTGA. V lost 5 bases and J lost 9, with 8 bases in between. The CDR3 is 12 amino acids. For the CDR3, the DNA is TGTGCCAGCAGCGACGAGGTTTCACCCCTCCACTTT. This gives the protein CASSDEVSPLHF.

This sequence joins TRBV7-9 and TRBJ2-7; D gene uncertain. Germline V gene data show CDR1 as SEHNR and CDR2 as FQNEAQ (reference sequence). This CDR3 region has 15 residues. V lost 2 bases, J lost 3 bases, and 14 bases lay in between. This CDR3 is CASSLPPGRFYEQYF. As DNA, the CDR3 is TGTGCCAGCAGCTTACCCCCAGGCCGTTTCTACGAGCAGTACTTC.

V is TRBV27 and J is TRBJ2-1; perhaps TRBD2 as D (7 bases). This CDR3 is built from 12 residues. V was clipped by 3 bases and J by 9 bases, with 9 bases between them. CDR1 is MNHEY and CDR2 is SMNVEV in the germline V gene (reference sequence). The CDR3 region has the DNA TGTGCCAGCAGTTTCGGGGGGCTTGAGCAGTTCTTC. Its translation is CASSFGGLEQFF.

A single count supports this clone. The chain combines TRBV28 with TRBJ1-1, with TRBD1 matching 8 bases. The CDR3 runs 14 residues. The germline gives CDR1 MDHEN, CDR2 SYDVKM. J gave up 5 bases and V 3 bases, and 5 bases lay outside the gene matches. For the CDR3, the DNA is TGTGCCAGCAGTTTGACAGGGGAAAAGACTGAAGCTTTCTTT. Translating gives CASSLTGEKTEAFF.

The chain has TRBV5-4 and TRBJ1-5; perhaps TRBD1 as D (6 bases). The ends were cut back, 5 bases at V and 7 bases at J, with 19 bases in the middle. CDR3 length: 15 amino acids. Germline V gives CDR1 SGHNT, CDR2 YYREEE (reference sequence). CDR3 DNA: TGTGCCAGCAGTTTTCCTGCAGGGGAAGACCAGCCCCAGCATTTT. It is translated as CASSFPAGEDQPQHF.

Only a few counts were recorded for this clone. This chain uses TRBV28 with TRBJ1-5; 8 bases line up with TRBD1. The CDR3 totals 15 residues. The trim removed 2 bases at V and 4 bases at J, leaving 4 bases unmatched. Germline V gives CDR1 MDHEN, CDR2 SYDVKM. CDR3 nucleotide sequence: TGTGCCAGCAGTTTACACAGGGGGGGGAATCAGCCCCAGCATTTT. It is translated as CASSLHRGGNQPQHF.

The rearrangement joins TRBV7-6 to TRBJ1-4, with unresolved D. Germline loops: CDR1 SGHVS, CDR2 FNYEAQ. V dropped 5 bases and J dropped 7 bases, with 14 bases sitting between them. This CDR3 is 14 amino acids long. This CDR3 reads CASSRRGLGEKLFF. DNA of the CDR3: TGTGCCAGCAGCCGGCGGGGTCTGGGTGAAAAACTGTTTTTT.

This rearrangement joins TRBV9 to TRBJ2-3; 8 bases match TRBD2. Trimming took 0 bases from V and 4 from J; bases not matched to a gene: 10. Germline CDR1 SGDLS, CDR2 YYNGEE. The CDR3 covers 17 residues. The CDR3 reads CASSVGRSGRWADTQYF. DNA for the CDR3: TGTGCCAGCAGCGTAGGTAGGAGCGGGAGATGGGCAGATACGCAGTATTTT.

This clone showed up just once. CDR3 nucleotides: TGTGCCAGCATGTGGGACAGGGGCCGCGATCAGCCCCAGCATTTT. As protein: CASMWDRGRDQPQHF. This chain uses TRBV2 with TRBJ1-5, with 10 bases identical to TRBD1. CDR3 length: 15 amino acids. The germline gives CDR1 SNHLY, CDR2 FYNNEI. Trimming took 7 bases from V and 5 from J; bases not matched to a gene: 8.

The CDR3 DNA reads TGTGCCAGCAGCCAATGGTTACAGGGCACTGAAGCTTTCTTT. Protein: CASSQWLQGTEAFF. The V call is TRBV16, the J call TRBJ1-1; D might be TRBD1 (6 bases). The CDR3 is made up of 14 amino acids. CDR1 KGHSY and CDR2 FQNENV come from the germline V gene. The V and J ends lost 1 base and 4 bases respectively, with 10 bases between them. Drawing the rest from reference TRBV16 and TRBJ1-1, the complete variable domain is GEEVAQTPKHLVRGEGQKAKLYCAPIKGHSYVFWYQQVLKNEFKFLISFQNENVFDETGMPKERFSAKCLPNSPCSLEIQATKLEDSAVYFCASSQWLQGTEAFFGQGTRLTVV.

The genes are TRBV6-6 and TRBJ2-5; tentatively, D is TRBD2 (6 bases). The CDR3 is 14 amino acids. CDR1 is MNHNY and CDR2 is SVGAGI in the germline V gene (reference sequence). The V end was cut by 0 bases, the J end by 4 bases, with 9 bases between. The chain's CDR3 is CASSYSTRGETQYF. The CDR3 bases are TGTGCCAGCAGTTACTCGACTAGAGGAGAGACCCAGTACTTC.

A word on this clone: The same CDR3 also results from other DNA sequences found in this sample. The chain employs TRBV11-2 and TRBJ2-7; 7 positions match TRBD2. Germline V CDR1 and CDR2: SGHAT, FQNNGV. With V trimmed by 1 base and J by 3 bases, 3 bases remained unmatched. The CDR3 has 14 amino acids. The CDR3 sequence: CASSLVRGSYEQYF. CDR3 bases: TGTGCCAGCAGCTTAGTACGCGGGAGCTACGAGCAGTACTTC.

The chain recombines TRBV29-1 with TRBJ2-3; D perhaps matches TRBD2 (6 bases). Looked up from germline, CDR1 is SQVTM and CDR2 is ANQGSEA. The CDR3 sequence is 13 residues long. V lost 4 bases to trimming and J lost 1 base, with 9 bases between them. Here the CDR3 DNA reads TGCAGCGTTGGACCTAGCGGCACAGATACGCAGTATTTT. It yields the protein CSVGPSGTDTQYF.

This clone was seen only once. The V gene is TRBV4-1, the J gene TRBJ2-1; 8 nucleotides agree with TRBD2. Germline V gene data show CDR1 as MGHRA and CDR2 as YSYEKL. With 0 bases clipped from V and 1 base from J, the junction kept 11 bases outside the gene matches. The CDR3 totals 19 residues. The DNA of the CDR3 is TGCGCCAGCAGCCAAGATCAGTGGGGTACTAGCGGATCCTACAATGAGCAGTTCTTC. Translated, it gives CASSQDQWGTSGSYNEQFF.

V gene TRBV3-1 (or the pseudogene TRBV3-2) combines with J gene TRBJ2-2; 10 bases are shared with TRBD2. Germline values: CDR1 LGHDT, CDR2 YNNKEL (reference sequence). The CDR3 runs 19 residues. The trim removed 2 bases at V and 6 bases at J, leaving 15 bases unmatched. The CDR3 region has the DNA TGTGCCAGCAGCCAACACTTTGGGGTACGTAGCGGGGGGCCCGGGGAGCTGTTTTTT. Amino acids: CASSQHFGVRSGGPGELFF.

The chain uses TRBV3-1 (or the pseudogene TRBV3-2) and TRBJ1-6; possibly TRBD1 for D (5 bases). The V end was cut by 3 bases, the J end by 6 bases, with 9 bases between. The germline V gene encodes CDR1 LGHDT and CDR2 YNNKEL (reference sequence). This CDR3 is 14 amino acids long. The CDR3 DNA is TGTGCCAGCAGCCAGGGACTGAGTAATTCACCCCTCCACTTT. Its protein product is CASSQGLSNSPLHF.

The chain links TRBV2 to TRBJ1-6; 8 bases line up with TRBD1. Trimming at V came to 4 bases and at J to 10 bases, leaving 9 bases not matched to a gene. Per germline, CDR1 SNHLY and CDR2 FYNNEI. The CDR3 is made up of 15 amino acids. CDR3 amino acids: CASSGTDRGGSPLHF. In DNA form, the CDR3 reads TGTGCCAGCAGTGGTACTGACAGGGGAGGGTCACCCCTCCACTTT.

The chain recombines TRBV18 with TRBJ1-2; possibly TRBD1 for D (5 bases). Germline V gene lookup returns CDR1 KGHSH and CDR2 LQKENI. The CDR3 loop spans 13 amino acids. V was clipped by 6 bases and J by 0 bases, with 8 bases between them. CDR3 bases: TGTGCCAGCTCTGCGGGACCTAACTATGGCTACACCTTC. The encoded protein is CASSAGPNYGYTF.

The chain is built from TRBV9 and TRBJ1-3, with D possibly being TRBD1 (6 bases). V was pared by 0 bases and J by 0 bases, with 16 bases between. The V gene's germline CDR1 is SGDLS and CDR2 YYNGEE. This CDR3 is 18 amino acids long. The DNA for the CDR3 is TGTGCCAGCAGCGTAGGAATTGGACAGCTTACCTCTGGAAACACCATATATTTT. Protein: CASSVGIGQLTSGNTIYF.

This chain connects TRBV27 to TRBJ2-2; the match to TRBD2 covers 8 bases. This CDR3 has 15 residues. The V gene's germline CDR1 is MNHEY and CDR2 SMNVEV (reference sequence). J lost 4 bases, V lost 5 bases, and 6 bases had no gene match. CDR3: CASSIWTSSTGELFF. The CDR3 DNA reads TGTGCCAGCAGTATCTGGACTAGCAGCACCGGGGAGCTGTTTTTT.

The CDR3 DNA follows: TGTGCCAGCAGCTTAATTGCGGCGGGGGGCCACCCCCATAATTACTACGAGCAGTACTTC. Amino acids: CASSLIAAGGHPHNYYEQYF. This rearrangement joins TRBV7-3 to TRBJ2-7; 8 bases are a match to TRBD2. V gave up 1 base and J gave up 3 bases; unmatched junction bases: 20. There are 20 residues in the CDR3. Germline V gives CDR1 SGHTA, CDR2 FQGTGA. Using reference TRBV7-3 and TRBJ2-7 for the parts outside the CDR3, the full variable domain is GAGVSQTPSNKVTEKGKYVELRCDPISGHTALYWYRQSLGQGPEFLIYFQGTGAADDSGLPNDRFFAVRPEGSVSTLKIQRTERGDSAVYLCASSLIAAGGHPHNYYEQYFGPGTRLTVT.

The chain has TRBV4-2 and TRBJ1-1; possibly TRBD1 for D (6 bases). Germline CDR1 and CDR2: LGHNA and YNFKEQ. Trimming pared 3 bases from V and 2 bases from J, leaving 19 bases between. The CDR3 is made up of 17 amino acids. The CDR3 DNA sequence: TGTGCCAGCAGCCACTCAGCTAACAGGGATTTTAACACTGAAGCTTTCTTT. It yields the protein CASSHSANRDFNTEAFF.

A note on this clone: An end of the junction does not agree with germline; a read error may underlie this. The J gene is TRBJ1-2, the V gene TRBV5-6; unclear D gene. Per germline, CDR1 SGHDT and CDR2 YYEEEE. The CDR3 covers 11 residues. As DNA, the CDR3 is TGTGCCAGCAGCATGAACTATGGTTACACCTTC. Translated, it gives CASSMNYGYTF.